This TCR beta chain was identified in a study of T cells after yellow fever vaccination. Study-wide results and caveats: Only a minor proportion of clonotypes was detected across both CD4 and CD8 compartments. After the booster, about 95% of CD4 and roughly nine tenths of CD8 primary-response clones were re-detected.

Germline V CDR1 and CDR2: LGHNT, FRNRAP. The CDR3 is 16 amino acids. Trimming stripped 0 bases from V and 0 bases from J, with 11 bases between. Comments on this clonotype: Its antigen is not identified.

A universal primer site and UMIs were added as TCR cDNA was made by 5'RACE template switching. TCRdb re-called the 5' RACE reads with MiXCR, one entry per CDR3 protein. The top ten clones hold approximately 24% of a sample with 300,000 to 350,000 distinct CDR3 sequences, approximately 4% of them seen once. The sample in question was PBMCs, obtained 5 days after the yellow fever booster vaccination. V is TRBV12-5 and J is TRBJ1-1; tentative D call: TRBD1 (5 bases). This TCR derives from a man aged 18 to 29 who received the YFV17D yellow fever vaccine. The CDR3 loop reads CASGLVLGRMNTEAFF. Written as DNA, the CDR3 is TGTGCTAGTGGTTTGGTACTGGGGCGCATGAACACTGAAGCTTTCTTT.